Listed below are T cell receptor beta chains from one sample, sequenced in a study of cytomegalovirus exposure and HLA in healthy donors. Sequencing was performed with immunoSEQ multiplex PCR; in TCRdb, only in-frame clones are kept and a portion is missing. The sample consists of more than 90,000 clones, roughly 72% of them appearing once. Material: PBMCs. These receptors were obtained from a man aged 30-40 years in good health and CMV-seronegative. The CDR3 runs from the conserved cysteine through the conserved F or W. D genes are given only for firm matches. Expanded clones are given a class, and other clones once, few, many or no size at all.

TRBJ1-2 | TRBV28 | NA | NA | TGTGCCAGCAGTTTAGAGGCGGTTGCGACCCCCTATGGCTACACCTTC | CASSLEAVATPYGYTF
TRBJ1-2 | TRBV9 | NA | TRBD1 | TGTGCCAGCAGCGTAGGAGAGGGGGCGGGTGGCTACACCTTC | CASSVGEGAGGYTF
TRBJ2-5 | TRBV5-1 | NA | NA | TGCGCCAGCAACCAGGACAGAGGGGAGACCCAGTACTTC | CASNQDRGETQYF
TRBJ2-3 | TRBV11-2 | NA | TRBD2 | TGTGCCAGCAGCCGGGGGGGGACTAGCGGGGGAGTTACGCAGTATTTT | CASSRGGTSGGVTQYF
TRBJ2-5 | TRBV5-6 | few | NA | TGTGCCAGCAGCTTCAGGGGCATGGAGACCCAGTACTTC | CASSFRGMETQYF
TRBJ1-6 | TRBV9 | once | NA | TGTGCCAGCAGCGAAACCCCTCTCGGGGGGGGCAATTCACCCCTCCACTTT | CASSETPLGGGNSPLHF
TRBJ1-1 | TRBV9 | few | NA | TGTGCCAGCAGCATCGGGGAGGGGCCGAACACTGAAGCTTTCTTT | CASSIGEGPNTEAFF
TRBJ2-3 | TRBV9 | NA | TRBD2 | TGTGCCAGCAGCGTAGCGGTAGCGGGGATTTCAGATACGCAGTATTTT | CASSVAVAGISDTQYF
TRBJ1-2 | TRBV4-3 | NA | NA | TGCGCCAGCAGCCAAGTCTTAGCTCCGGGGACTAACTATGGCTACACCTTC | CASSQVLAPGTNYGYTF
TRBJ1-2 | TRBV5-6 | NA | TRBD1 | TGTGCCAGCACCAGGGACAGGGAGGACTATGGCTACACCTTC | CASTRDREDYGYTF
TRBJ1-5 | TRBV7-9 | NA | NA | TGTGCCAGCAGCTTAGTCCCTGGAGGGGGCAATCAGCCCCAGCATTTT | CASSLVPGGGNQPQHF
TRBJ1-5 | TRBV4-1 | NA | NA | TGCGCCAGCAGCCAAGGGGTTGCGGGTCTATCTAGCAATCAGCCCCAGCATTTT | CASSQGVAGLSSNQPQHF
TRBJ1-1 | TRBV5-6 | NA | TRBD1 | TGTGCCAGCAGCTTGGCCCCGGGACAGCAAGAAGCTTTCTTT | CASSLAPGQQEAFF
TRBJ1-1 | TRBV19 | NA | NA | TGTGCCAGTAGTATAGAACGGGGTTCAGTATTAGAAGCTTTCTTT | CASSIERGSVLEAFF
TRBJ2-5 | TRBV7-2 | NA | TRBD2 | TGTGCCAGCAGCACACTAGCGGGGGGGCGTGAGACCCAGTACTTC | CASSTLAGGRETQYF
TRBJ1-1 | TRBV11-2 | NA | NA | TGTGCCAGCAGCTATAGAGGGGGAAAAGTTGACACTGAAGCTTTCTTT | CASSYRGGKVDTEAFF
TRBJ2-5 | TRBV19 | NA | NA | TGTGCCAGTAGTACGGTGCTCCAAGAGACCCAGTACTTC | CASSTVLQETQYF
TRBJ2-1 | TRBV4-3 | NA | NA | TGCGCCAGCAGCCAAGATATTTGGCAGGGGTATGAGCAGTTCTTC | CASSQDIWQGYEQFF
TRBJ2-1 | TRBV5-1 | NA | NA | TGCGCCAGCAGTGTGGCTTCCAGCTCCTACAATGAGCAGTTCTTC | CASSVASSSYNEQFF
TRBJ2-7 | TRBV2 | NA | TRBD1 | TGTGCCAGCAGTGAAGCCCGAGATAATGACAGGGTTTACGAGCAGTACTTC | CASSEARDNDRVYEQYF
TRBJ1-2 | TRBV7-9 | once | NA | TGTGCCAGCAGCTTAGCCGGGACTCAGAACAATGGCTACACCTTC | CASSLAGTQNNGYTF
TRBJ1-1 | TRBV18 | NA | NA | TGTGCCAGCTCACCACCGGGGGGAGTAGGGACTGAAGCTTTCTTT | CASSPPGGVGTEAFF
TRBJ1-2 | TRBV6-5 | NA | NA | TGTGCCAGCTCCCCGGGAGGGTTTGGCTACACCTTC | CASSPGGFGYTF
TRBJ1-2 | TRBV6-4 | NA | TRBD1 | TGTGCCAGCAGTGACTCAGGGGACAGGGGCCGAGGCTACACCTTC | CASSDSGDRGRGYTF
TRBJ1-3 | TRBV6-5 | NA | NA | TGTGCCAGCAGAATTAACAGATCTGGAAACACCATATATTTT | CASRINRSGNTIYF
TRBJ1-2 | TRBV7-6 | NA | NA | TGTGCCAGCAGCTTTTCGGCCGGACTTAACTATGGCTACACCTTC | CASSFSAGLNYGYTF
TRBJ1-1 | TRBV11-3 | NA | TRBD1 | TGTGCCAGCAGCTTGCAGGGGGCGGGAGTCAGACGTGAAGCTTTCTTT | CASSLQGAGVRREAFF
TRBJ2-3 | TRBV9 | NA | TRBD2 | TGTGCCAGCAGCGTAAATCCCCAAGAGCGGGAGGGCCCCACAGATACGCAGTATTTT | CASSVNPQEREGPTDTQYF
TRBJ1-1 | TRBV5-6 | NA | TRBD1 | TGTGCCAGCAGCCCCTCCCCCGACAGGGGTGCTTTCTTT | CASSPSPDRGAFF
TRBJ1-2 | TRBV29-1 | NA | TRBD1 | TGCAGCGTTGCAAAACAGGGGAACTATGGCTACACCTTC | CSVAKQGNYGYTF
TRBJ2-1 | TRBV13 | NA | TRBD2 | TGTGCCAGCAGCTCTGCGGGGAGGGGCAACTACAATGAGCAGTTCTTC | CASSSAGRGNYNEQFF
TRBJ1-3 | TRBV7-3 | NA | NA | TGTGCCAGCAGCCCCGGGCCGGGGGGAGGAAACACCATATATTTT | CASSPGPGGGNTIYF
TRBJ1-2 | TRBV7-2 | NA | TRBD1 | TGTGCCAGCAGCTTAGCGATACAGGGGGACTATGGCTACACCTTC | CASSLAIQGDYGYTF
TRBJ2-1 | TRBV5-1 | NA | NA | TGCGCCAGCAGCTTGGGAGGTCATGAGCAGTTCTTC | CASSLGGHEQFF
TRBJ1-4 | TRBV29-1 | NA | TRBD1 | TGCAGCGTCGCCCCGTATACAGGGGGGGAAAGGGAAAAACTGTTTTTT | CSVAPYTGGEREKLFF
TRBJ1-2 | TRBV2 | once | TRBD1 | TGTGCCAGCAGAGAGGGACAGGATGGTGGCTACACCTTC | CASREGQDGGYTF
TRBJ2-7 | TRBV9 | NA | NA | TGTGCCAGCAGCCCACTGCAAGCCTACGAGCAGTACTTC | CASSPLQAYEQYF
TRBJ2-3 | TRBV27 | few | NA | TGTGCCAGCAGGTATACAGGGACGGATACGCAGTATTTT | CASRYTGTDTQYF